Detailed here is one T cell receptor (beta chain). Its antigen remains unidentified. This entry belongs to a study of cytomegalovirus exposure and HLA in healthy donors. Study findings and constraints: Across all donors, roughly uniform sequencing depth was an assumption of the presence/absence analyses. An analysis done earlier found most TCR beta V segments productive about 87% or about 30% of the time.

Use of 60 Vbeta and 13 Jbeta primers characterized the PCR. Some clones are missing from TCRdb's copy, which holds only in-frame ones; the method was immunoSEQ multiplex PCR. The profile shows 95,000 to 150,000 clones, over 75% of them singletons. V was pared by 6 bases and J by 2 bases, with 9 bases of the junction left unmatched. This CDR3 is built from 15 residues. CDR1 and CDR2 from the germline V gene are MDHEN and SYDVKM. The chain has TRBV28 and TRBJ1-2; TRBD1 matches at 7 bases. Sequencing was done on a sample of PBMCs. The clonotype was recovered from a human donor in good health. For the CDR3, the DNA is TGTGCCAGCAGCCCTTCCCCCAGGGGGAACTATGGCTACACCTTC. Its translation: CASSPSPRGNYGYTF.